The 9 T cell receptor beta chains below come from one sample, sequenced in a study of T cell changes during pregnancy in multiple sclerosis. Here immunoSEQ multiplex PCR was the method, and the copy in TCRdb shows in-frame clones only, minus some. The sample has approximately 96,000 clones, around 92% seen once. Sequenced here: peripheral blood, sampled after pregnancy. All receptors derive from a female donor in good health, enrolled as a control in a pregnancy study.

The chain joins TRBV11-2 to TRBJ1-2, with 8 bases matching TRBD1. J gave up 6 bases and V 5 bases, and 8 bases lay outside the gene matches. This CDR3 has 14 residues. Germline V gives CDR1 SGHAT, CDR2 FQNNGV. CDR3 sequence reads: CASSAIGTGDGYTF. The DNA for the CDR3 is TGTGCCAGCAGCGCAATTGGGACAGGCGATGGCTACACCTTC.

The chain is built from TRBV9 and TRBJ1-6, with D hard to call. Germline values: CDR1 SGDLS, CDR2 YYNGEE. Trimming shortened V by 6 bases and J by 0 bases, and 13 bases separated the two germline ends. This CDR3 region has 16 residues. The DNA for the CDR3 is TGTGCCAGCACTCCAGGTCTTAGCTCCTATAATTCACCCCTCCACTTT. Translation: CASTPGLSSYNSPLHF.

The V and J genes are TRBV25-1 and TRBJ1-2, with D possibly being TRBD1 (5 bases). Trimming took 1 base from V and 0 from J, leaving 12 bases between them. Germline CDR1 is MGHDK and CDR2 is SYGVNS. The CDR3 is made up of 16 amino acids. The CDR3 sequence is CASSELGTGANYGYTF. The CDR3 DNA reads TGTGCCAGCAGTGAATTAGGGACGGGAGCTAACTATGGCTACACCTTC.

The chain links TRBV28 to TRBJ2-7; D is ambiguous. The CDR3 is 12 residues long. V was shortened by 4 bases and J by 0 bases, with 4 bases between the two germline ends. Germline V gene lookup returns CDR1 MDHEN and CDR2 SYDVKM. CDR3 in amino acids: CASSSNSYEQYF. CDR3 DNA: TGTGCCAGCAGTTCCAACTCCTACGAGCAGTACTTC.

The chain joins TRBV10-1 to TRBJ2-5; D is ambiguous. Matching the DNA end better, TRBJ2-7 makes the J call doubtful. Germline CDR1 is WNHNN and CDR2 is SYGVQD (reference sequence). This CDR3 contains 13 residues. The CDR3 bases are TGCGCCAGCAGTGATGACAACCCCTACGAGCAGTACTTC. Its translation is CASSDDNPYEQYF.

The rearrangement links TRBV6-1 to TRBJ2-3, with D tentatively TRBD1 (5 bases). In germline, CDR1 is MNHNS, CDR2 SASEGT. The CDR3 contains 17 residues. Trimming removed 3 bases at V and 2 bases at J, with 18 bases between. In DNA form, the CDR3 reads TGTGCCAGCAGTGATACAGGACGGACCACCTACACAGATACGCAGTATTTT. Translation gives CASSDTGRTTYTDTQYF.

The chain recombines TRBV7-9 with TRBJ2-6; D call uncertain. V lost 5 bases and J 0 bases, leaving 5 bases between the germline ends. Germline-derived CDR1 and CDR2 are SEHNR and FQNEAQ (reference sequence). The CDR3 runs 14 residues. The CDR3 DNA is TGTGCCAGCAGCGGTAGCTCTGGGGCCAACGTCCTGACTTTC. Translated, it gives CASSGSSGANVLTF.

The count of this clone is one. The chain joins TRBV5-1 to TRBJ2-7, with D hard to call. Germline V gene lookup returns CDR1 SGHRS and CDR2 YFSETQ. This CDR3 has 12 residues. The V gene lost 7 bases and the J gene lost 0 bases, with 8 bases spanning the gap. CDR3 residues: CASGVSSYEQYF. The CDR3, as DNA: TGCGCCAGCGGAGTCAGCTCCTACGAGCAGTACTTC.

The V call is TRBV27, the J call TRBJ1-1; D ambiguous. In germline, CDR1 is MNHEY, CDR2 SMNVEV (reference sequence). The V and J ends lost 2 bases and 2 bases respectively, with 9 bases between them. This CDR3 has 14 residues. Here the CDR3 DNA reads TGTGCCAGCAGTTTAATTCCCACAAACACTGAAGCTTTCTTT. Translation gives CASSLIPTNTEAFF.